A single sample gave rise to the 26 T cell receptor beta chains below, sequenced in a study of blood T cell repertoires in COVID-19. Profiled with immunoSEQ multiplex PCR; TCRdb holds only in-frame clones, not every one. The table shows 200,000 to 300,000 clones, with about 85% occurring only once. Sequenced: peripheral blood. These TCRs come from a man aged 18 to 29 with active or convalescent COVID-19.

CDR3 sequence reads: CASSLRRDQETQYF. The CDR3 nucleotides are TGTGCCAGCAGCTTGCGGCGGGACCAAGAGACCCAGTACTTC. The genes are TRBV11-2 and TRBJ2-5, with a possible D match to TRBD2 (5 bases). The V and J ends lost 3 bases and 0 bases respectively, with 8 bases between them. In germline, CDR1 is SGHAT, CDR2 FQNNGV. The CDR3 totals 14 residues.

The V and J genes are TRBV2 and TRBJ2-2; a possible D gene is TRBD1 (5 bases). With 3 bases removed from V and 6 bases from J, the gap between germline ends came to 17 bases. The CDR3 runs 16 residues. Germline loops: CDR1 SNHLY, CDR2 FYNNEI. Here the CDR3 DNA reads TGTGCCAGCAGTGACGCTCAGGGATCGCTCCCCGGGGAGCTGTTTTTT. This encodes CASSDAQGSLPGELFF. The whole variable domain, filled in from reference TRBV2 and TRBJ2-2, reads EPEVTQTPSHQVTQMGQEVILRCVPISNHLYFYWYRQILGQKVEFLVSFYNNEISEKSEIFDDQFSVERPDGSNFTLKIRSTKLEDSAMYFCASSDAQGSLPGELFFGEGSRLTVL.

The genes are TRBV4-3 and TRBJ1-1; D is undetermined. V gave up 0 bases and J gave up 1 base, with 12 bases separating them. Germline CDR1 and CDR2: LGHNA and YSLEER. CDR3 length: 16 amino acids. The CDR3 nucleotides are TGCGCCAGCAGCCAAGATGAGGACTATACGAACACTGAAGCTTTCTTT. Translating it yields CASSQDEDYTNTEAFF.

The V and J genes are TRBV11-2 and TRBJ1-3; a weak D match, TRBD1 (6 bases). V lost 5 bases and J 3 bases, leaving 14 bases between the germline ends. The CDR3 totals 15 residues. Germline-derived CDR1 and CDR2 are SGHAT and FQNNGV. The CDR3 nucleotides are TGTGCCAGCAGCAGAGGACAGTTCGTTGGAAACACCATATATTTT. Translating it yields CASSRGQFVGNTIYF.

V usage is TRBV7-2 and J usage is TRBJ2-5; 15 nucleotides line up with TRBD2. Germline lookup yields CDR1 SGHTA and CDR2 FQGNSA. J was trimmed by 3 bases and V by 4 bases; bases with no gene match: 0. CDR3 length equals 15 residues. This CDR3 reads CASSWTSGREETQYF. The CDR3 DNA is TGTGCCAGCAGCTGGACTAGCGGGAGGGAAGAGACCCAGTACTTC. Based on the CDR3 plus reference TRBV7-2 and TRBJ2-5, the full variable domain is GAGVSQSPSNKVTEKGKDVELRCDPISGHTALYWYRQSLGQGLEFLIYFQGNSAPDKSGLPSDRFSAERTGGSVSTLTIQRTQQEDSAVYLCASSWTSGREETQYFGPGTRLLVL.

The rearrangement links TRBV6-5 to TRBJ1-2; 7 nucleotides agree with TRBD1. The germline V gene encodes CDR1 MNHEY and CDR2 SVGAGI. The CDR3 covers 14 residues. V lost 6 bases to trimming and J lost 1 base; unmatched junction nucleotides: 5. The CDR3 DNA follows: TGTGCCAGCAGACCCGACAGGGATAACTATGGCTACACCTTC. Its translation is CASRPDRDNYGYTF.

V is TRBV6-5 and J is TRBJ2-3, with D hard to call. This CDR3 spans 13 amino acids. Trimming took 4 bases from V and 1 from J, leaving 6 bases between them. CDR1 MNHEY and CDR2 SVGAGI come from the germline V gene. The CDR3 nucleotides read TGTGCCAGCAGTTTACCGGGCACAGATACGCAGTATTTT. This sequence encodes CASSLPGTDTQYF.

The V gene is TRBV18, the J gene TRBJ2-7; D remains ambiguous. The V gene lost 3 bases and the J gene lost 0 bases, with 18 bases spanning the gap. This CDR3 has 17 residues. Germline-derived CDR1 and CDR2 are KGHSH and LQKENI. This CDR3 is CASSPIHTRTSSYEQYF. The CDR3 coding sequence is TGTGCCAGCTCACCCATACATACAAGAACAAGCTCCTACGAGCAGTACTTC.

There are a few counts of this clone. The gene calls are TRBV5-1 and TRBJ1-6, with 9 bases lining up with TRBD1. In germline, CDR1 is SGHRS, CDR2 YFSETQ. The CDR3 is made up of 17 amino acids. V lost 4 bases and J lost 7; bases outside the gene matches: 12. CDR3 in amino acids: CASSLLSRGQGNSPLHF. The CDR3 DNA follows: TGCGCCAGCAGCCTCCTCTCCCGGGGACAGGGAAATTCACCCCTCCACTTT.

The CDR3 region has the DNA TGTGCCAGCAGCTACCGACAGGGCGAACAGCCCCAGCATTTT. Protein product: CASSYRQGEQPQHF. The J gene is TRBJ1-5, the V gene TRBV7-2, with TRBD1 matching over 7 bases. The CDR3 spans 14 residues. V shed 4 bases and J 7 bases; nucleotides not matched to a gene: 7. Germline V CDR1 and CDR2: SGHTA, FQGNSA.

The genes are TRBV27 and TRBJ2-3, with TRBD2 matching over 11 bases. The CDR3 totals 19 residues. V was pared by 4 bases and J by 0 bases, with 12 bases of the junction left unmatched. CDR1 is MNHEY, CDR2 SMNVEV, per germline (reference sequence). CDR3 region: CASSSSPLAGGTSTDTQYF. CDR3 coding DNA: TGTGCCAGCAGTTCGTCCCCGCTAGCGGGAGGAACTAGCACAGATACGCAGTATTTT.

Details on this clone: Within the sample, other DNA sequences also encode this same CDR3. The V gene is TRBV6-5, the J gene TRBJ1-2; 10 bases fit TRBD1. In germline, CDR1 is MNHEY, CDR2 SVGAGI. This CDR3 region has 16 residues. Trimming removed 0 bases from V and 4 bases from J; junction bases left unmatched: 5. CDR3 in DNA: TGTGCCAGCAGTTACTCCCGACAGGGGGCCCTCTATGGCTACACCTTC. Translated, it gives CASSYSRQGALYGYTF.

The genes are TRBV5-4 and TRBJ2-1; 7 bases match TRBD2. Trimming at V came to 2 bases and at J to 10 bases, leaving 9 bases not matched to a gene. The CDR3 extends over 14 amino acids. Per the germline V gene, CDR1 is SGHNT and CDR2 is YYREEE (reference sequence). The CDR3, as DNA: TGTGCCAGCAGCTTCCAGGCTAGCGGTAGAGAGCAGTTCTTC. Protein sequence: CASSFQASGREQFF.

The chain recombines TRBV18 with TRBJ2-5, with 7 bases aligning to TRBD2. Per the germline V gene, CDR1 is KGHSH and CDR2 is LQKENI. V trimming: 3 bases; J trimming: 2 bases; junction bases outside the gene matches: 9. This CDR3 is 16 amino acids long. This chain's CDR3 is CASSPPGGTYQETQYF. CDR3 nucleotides: TGTGCCAGCTCACCTCCCGGGGGGACTTATCAAGAGACCCAGTACTTC.

This clone was observed a handful of times. The chain recombines TRBV19 with TRBJ1-5; D possibly corresponds to TRBD1 (6 bases). Looked up from germline, CDR1 is LNHDA and CDR2 is SQIVND (reference sequence). V was trimmed by 5 bases and J by 3 bases, leaving 14 bases between them. This CDR3 has 15 amino acids. Written as DNA, the CDR3 is TGTGCCAGTAGTTTGAACGGACAGACCAATCAGCCCCAGCATTTT. Its translation: CASSLNGQTNQPQHF.

V and J are TRBV7-3 and TRBJ2-1, with TRBD2 identical over 12 bases. Germline CDR1 SGHTA, CDR2 FQGTGA. The CDR3 totals 14 residues. Trimming at V came to 7 bases and at J to 5 bases, leaving 3 bases not matched to a gene. CDR3 DNA: TGTGCCAGCAAACTAGCGGGGGGTCACAATGAGCAGTTCTTC. This gives the protein CASKLAGGHNEQFF.

CDR3 loop: CASSEQVLAGVTDTQYF. DNA of the CDR3: TGTGCCAGCAGTGAACAAGTACTAGCGGGAGTGACAGATACGCAGTATTTT. This chain uses TRBV6-1 with TRBJ2-3, with 11 bases lining up with TRBD2. J lost 3 bases, V lost 2 bases, and 7 bases had no gene match. Germline values: CDR1 MNHNS, CDR2 SASEGT. CDR3 length equals 17 residues.

The rearrangement uses TRBV19 and TRBJ2-3, with 8 bases that match TRBD1. After removal of 6 bases from V and 3 bases from J, the junction contained 8 bases not matched to a gene. Looked up from germline, CDR1 is LNHDA and CDR2 is SQIVND (reference sequence). The CDR3 extends over 15 amino acids. The CDR3 coding sequence is TGTGCCAGTAGCCCGACAGGGGCTTCTACAGATACGCAGTATTTT. Translation gives CASSPTGASTDTQYF.

V gene TRBV2 combines with J gene TRBJ1-2, with D perhaps TRBD1 (6 bases). Trimming shortened V by 7 bases and J by 8 bases, and 23 bases separated the two germline ends. CDR1 is SNHLY, CDR2 FYNNEI, per germline. This CDR3 comprises 15 residues. CDR3 loop: CASMGGAGDPPGYTF. CDR3 in DNA: TGTGCCAGCATGGGGGGGGCAGGGGATCCTCCGGGCTACACCTTC. Full variable domain (rest looked up from reference TRBV2 and TRBJ1-2): EPEVTQTPSHQVTQMGQEVILRCVPISNHLYFYWYRQILGQKVEFLVSFYNNEISEKSEIFDDQFSVERPDGSNFTLKIRSTKLEDSAMYFCASMGGAGDPPGYTFGSGTRLTVV.

This rearrangement joins TRBV7-2 to TRBJ1-2; D gene uncertain. The CDR3 runs 14 residues. In germline, CDR1 is SGHTA, CDR2 FQGNSA. Trimming shortened V by 5 bases and J by 1 base, and 11 bases separated the two germline ends. CDR3 residues: CASSHAGFNYGYTF. CDR3 DNA sequence: TGTGCCAGCAGCCATGCCGGGTTTAACTATGGCTACACCTTC.

The V gene is TRBV28, the J gene TRBJ2-3, with 7 bases lining up with TRBD2. This CDR3 region has 17 residues. CDR1 and CDR2 (germline): MDHEN, SYDVKM. V lost 4 bases and J lost 7; bases outside the gene matches: 17. The CDR3 protein is CASSSPSSGGPRHTQYF. In nucleotides, the CDR3 is TGTGCCAGCAGTTCACCCTCCTCGGGAGGCCCACGTCATACGCAGTATTTT. The full variable domain, completed using reference TRBV28 and TRBJ2-3, is DVKVTQSSRYLVKRTGEKVFLECVQDMDHENMFWYRQDPGLGLRLIYFSYDVKMKEKGDIPEGYSVSREKKERFSLILESASTNQTSMYLCASSSPSSGGPRHTQYFGPGTRLTVL.

The rearrangement links TRBV15 to TRBJ2-5; 10 bases are shared with TRBD1. The CDR3 runs to 16 residues. Germline V gives CDR1 LNHNV, CDR2 YYDKDF (reference sequence). After removal of 2 bases from V and 1 base from J, the junction contained 4 bases not matched to a gene. The CDR3: CATSRRDRGSQETQYF. DNA of the CDR3: TGTGCCACCAGCAGACGGGACAGGGGTTCCCAAGAGACCCAGTACTTC.

This sequence joins TRBV6-2 or TRBV6-3 and TRBJ1-2; 10 bases match TRBD1. Germline V CDR1 and CDR2: MNHEY, SVGEGT. This CDR3 is built from 16 residues. V shed 4 bases, J shed 2 bases, and the junction held 7 bases outside the gene matches. CDR3 residues: CASSWDRGRLNYGYTF. CDR3 in DNA: TGTGCCAGCAGTTGGGACAGGGGACGGTTAAACTATGGCTACACCTTC.

This clone was counted a few times. The sample carries other DNA sequences with the same CDR3. The chain recombines TRBV27 with TRBJ2-7; TRBD1 matches 7 bases. The length of the CDR3 is 16 residues. CDR1 MNHEY and CDR2 SMNVEV come from the germline V gene (reference sequence). V gave up 0 bases and J gave up 1 base; unmatched junction bases: 6. This CDR3 reads CASSLSAQGLSYEQYF. The CDR3 DNA reads as TGTGCCAGCAGTTTATCGGCACAGGGGTTATCCTACGAGCAGTACTTC.

The chain combines TRBV27 with TRBJ2-2; 9 bases line up with TRBD2. The CDR3 totals 17 residues. CDR1 and CDR2 (germline): MNHEY, SMNVEV (reference sequence). Unmatched junction bases numbered 9, after V lost 3 bases and J lost 4 bases. The CDR3 DNA follows: TGTGCCAGCAGTTTCCATGGCGGGAGGGCCCCCACCGGGGAGCTGTTTTTT. Residues: CASSFHGGRAPTGELFF.

The chain has TRBV27 and TRBJ1-6; no clear D gene. This CDR3 is built from 16 residues. The germline V and J ends were trimmed by 3 bases and 2 bases, with 11 bases remaining between them. CDR1 is MNHEY and CDR2 is SMNVEV in the germline V gene (reference sequence). CDR3 sequence reads: CASSLAKETYNSPLHF. In nucleotides, the CDR3 is TGTGCCAGCAGTTTGGCAAAGGAGACCTATAATTCACCCCTCCACTTT.